This T cell receptor (beta chain) was obtained from a study of blood T cells in healthy people across ages (dated by TCRdb to the mid-2010s). For context, the study as a whole: Template switching captured roughly one uniquely barcoded TCR beta cDNA molecule per two T cells in model experiments. To track age-related changes in TCR beta repertoire diversity, the study relied on deep sequencing normalized with unique cDNA molecular identifiers. To avoid experimental bias, donors of different ages were randomly spread across the sequencing lanes. Four age groups were formed from the donors: young (average approximately 15 years), middle-aged (less than 40), aged (about 62) and long-lived (less than 85). Two additional independent replicas of 1 million unique cDNA reads from the same blood draw were analyzed for two donors (one aged 18 to 30 and one aged 80 or older).

The donors were some 36 Caucasian individuals from Russia, aged roughly 6 to 90 years, who were systemically healthy. Ten milliliters of peripheral blood were drawn from each donor into EDTA-treated Vacutainer tubes. Ficoll-Paque density-gradient centrifugation was used to isolate PBMCs, with at least 7 million per sample. Total RNA, at least 5 micrograms per sample, was extracted from PBMCs with Trizol reagent. For every donor, an aliquot of PBMCs went through flow cytometry to measure the percentages of naive CD45RAhigh/CD27high T cells. Comments on this clonotype: Its antigen remains undetermined. No qualities accompany the bases; no much larger clone lies one base away.

Findings and caveats that apply to the study as a whole: There was a strong correlation between observed TCR beta diversity and the percentage of naive T cells measured by flow cytometry. The CMV infection status of donors was not known, potentially confounding age-related changes in expanded clonotypes. Estimates of total diversity based on one million sequenced T cells were regarded as lower bounds and as underestimates. As age increased, observed TCR beta diversity per million T cells dropped in a roughly linear way, and a significant reduction was already evident by age roughly 40. Since profiling was done on bulk unsorted PBMCs, naive and antigen-experienced compartments could not be conclusively compared. Compared with the aged group, the long-lived group had more naive CD4+ T cells, fewer expanded clones and increased TCR diversity, a pattern suggesting age selection.

Libraries were constructed by 5' RACE. Sequencer: Illumina HiSeq 2500. A second PCR of roughly 7 to 12 cycles was run with a J-beta primer mix and a sample-barcoded 5' primer. A unique molecular identifier was introduced onto each TCR beta cDNA molecule by a template-switch 5' adaptor carrying 12 random nucleotides. Each sample yielded at least 3 million CDR3-containing paired-end reads. The Mint cDNA synthesis kit, primed by a TRBC-specific oligonucleotide, was used to synthesize first-strand cDNA from all RNA. All cDNA was treated with uracil-DNA glycosylase and then went through a first 18-cycle PCR with the universal primers M1SS and BC2_uni_R. Per the original workflow: Normalization of each sample was performed by random selection of 1 million high-quality reads, each carrying a distinct molecular identifier. Instead of being binned into consensus sequences, reads that shared molecular identifiers were thrown out. MiTCR, with a Q25 quality threshold and the strictest error-elimination algorithm, was used for CDR3 identification, clonotype clustering and error correction. A nonparametric unseen species model using Euler transformation provided a lower-bound estimate of total TCR beta diversity. TCRdb handled the public reads itself, with Q25 trimming in fastp and clone calling in MiXCR, and kept productive beta chains. CDR3 protein duplicates are merged, each entry listing the most common genes and DNA. These V and J calls rely on TCRdb rather than the paper's analysis. The sample table lists 600,000 or so distinct CDR3 sequences, around 21% of them with a count of one. The ten largest clones take up 3% to 4% of the sample.

Source material: blood. This clonotype was obtained from a man between 65 and 80 years old in good health.

The CDR3 protein sequence reads: CASSYGNRLAPSYEQYF. At the DNA level, the sequence is TGTGCCAGCAGTTACGGCAACCGACTAGCGCCTTCCTACGAGCAGTACTTC. The chain links TRBV12-3 or TRBV12-4 with TRBJ2-7; TRBD2 matches 8 bases in the middle. Relative to germline, V is missing 4 bases and J is missing 1 base, with 12 bases of the junction outside any gene match. The CDR3 starts with the cysteine, ends with the phenylalanine, and has 17 residues. This entry keeps only the CDR3 DNA: 51 bases, framed from base 1.